At least ten counts were recorded for the clone carrying this T cell receptor beta chain. Its antigen is as yet unknown. The CDR3 is 12 residues long. CDR1 is SQVTM, CDR2 ANQGSEA, per germline. From approximately 400 ng of RNA, a library with molecular barcoded alpha/delta and beta/gamma adaptors was made. From the reads, TCRdb called clonotypes with MiXCR, one entry per CDR3 protein. This table holds some 25,000 distinct CDR3 sequences, 20% to 25% found once. This entry belongs to a study of read filtering for tumor transcriptome and immune sequencing. Points from the study as a whole: Without single-read clonotypes, shared clonotype proportions correlated more between IR-seq and RNA-seq.

The V call is TRBV29-1, the J call TRBJ2-1; D is perhaps TRBD1 or TRBD2 (6 bases each). Sequenced: a population of CD138-negative cells sorted from bone marrow. This receptor was identified in a donor aged 40 or older with multiple myeloma. The CDR3 protein is CIGGSSYNEQFF. CDR3 DNA: TGCATAGGGGGGAGCTCCTACAATGAGCAGTTCTTC.